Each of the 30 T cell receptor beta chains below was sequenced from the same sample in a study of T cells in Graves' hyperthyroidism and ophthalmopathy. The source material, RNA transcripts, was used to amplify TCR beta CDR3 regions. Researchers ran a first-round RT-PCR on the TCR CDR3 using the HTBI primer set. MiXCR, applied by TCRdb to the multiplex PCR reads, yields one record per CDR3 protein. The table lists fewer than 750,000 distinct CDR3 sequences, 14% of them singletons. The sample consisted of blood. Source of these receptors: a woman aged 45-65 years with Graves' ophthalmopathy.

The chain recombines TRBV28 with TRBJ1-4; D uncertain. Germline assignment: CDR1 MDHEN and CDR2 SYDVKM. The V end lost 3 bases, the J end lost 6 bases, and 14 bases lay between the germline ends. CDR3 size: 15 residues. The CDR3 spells CASSFRTPRDEKLFF. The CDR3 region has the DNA TGTGCCAGCAGTTTTAGGACCCCGAGGGATGAAAAACTGTTTTTT.

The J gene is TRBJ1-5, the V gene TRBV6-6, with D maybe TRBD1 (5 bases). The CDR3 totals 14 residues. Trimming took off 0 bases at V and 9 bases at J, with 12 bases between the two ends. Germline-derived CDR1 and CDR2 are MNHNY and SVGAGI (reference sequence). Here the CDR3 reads CASSYSARVAPQHF. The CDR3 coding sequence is TGTGCCAGCAGTTACTCTGCCAGGGTGGCGCCCCAGCATTTT.

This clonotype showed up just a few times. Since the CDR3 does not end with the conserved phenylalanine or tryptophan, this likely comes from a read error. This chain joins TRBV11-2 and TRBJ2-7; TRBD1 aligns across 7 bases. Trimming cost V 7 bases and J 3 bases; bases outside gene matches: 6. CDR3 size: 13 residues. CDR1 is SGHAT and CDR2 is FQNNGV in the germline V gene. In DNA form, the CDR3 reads TGTGCCAGCATTCCGGGACAGAGCTACGAGCAGTACTCC. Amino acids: CASIPGQSYEQYS.

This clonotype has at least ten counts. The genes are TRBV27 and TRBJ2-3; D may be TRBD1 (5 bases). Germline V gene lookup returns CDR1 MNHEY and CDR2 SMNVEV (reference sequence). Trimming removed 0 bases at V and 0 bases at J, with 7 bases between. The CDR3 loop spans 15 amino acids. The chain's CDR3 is CASSLSAGSTDTQYF. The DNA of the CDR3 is TGTGCCAGCAGTTTATCGGCAGGGAGCACAGATACGCAGTATTTT.

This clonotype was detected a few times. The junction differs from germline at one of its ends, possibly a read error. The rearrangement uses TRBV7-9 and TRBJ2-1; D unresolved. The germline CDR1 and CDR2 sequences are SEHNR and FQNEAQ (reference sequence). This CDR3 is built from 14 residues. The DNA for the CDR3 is TGCGCCAGCAGCTTAGCAGGAGAGCCTCATGAGCAGTTCTTC. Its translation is CASSLAGEPHEQFF.

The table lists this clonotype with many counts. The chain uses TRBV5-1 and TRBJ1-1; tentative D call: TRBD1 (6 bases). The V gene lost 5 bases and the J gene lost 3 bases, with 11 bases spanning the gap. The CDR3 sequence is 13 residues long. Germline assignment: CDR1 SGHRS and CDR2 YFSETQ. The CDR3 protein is CASRMGADTEAFF. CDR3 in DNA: TGCGCCAGCAGGATGGGGGCCGACACTGAAGCTTTCTTT. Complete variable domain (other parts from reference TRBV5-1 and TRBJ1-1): KAGVTQTPRYLIKTRGQQVTLSCSPISGHRSVSWYQQTPGQGLQFLFEYFSETQRNKGNFPGRFSGRQFSNSRSEMNVSTLELGDSALYLCASRMGADTEAFFGQGTRLTVV.

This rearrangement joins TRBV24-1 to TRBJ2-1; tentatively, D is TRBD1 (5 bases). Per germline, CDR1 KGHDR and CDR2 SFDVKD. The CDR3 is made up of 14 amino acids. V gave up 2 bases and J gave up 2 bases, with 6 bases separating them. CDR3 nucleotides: TGTGCCACCAGTGATTGGACAACCTACAATGAGCAGTTCTTC. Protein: CATSDWTTYNEQFF.

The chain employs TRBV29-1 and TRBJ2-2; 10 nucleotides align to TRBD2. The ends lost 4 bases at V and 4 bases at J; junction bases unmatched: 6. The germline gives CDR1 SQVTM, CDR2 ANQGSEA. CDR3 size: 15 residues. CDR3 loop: CSVVVSGRFTGELFF. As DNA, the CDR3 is TGCAGCGTTGTTGTTAGCGGGAGGTTCACCGGGGAGCTGTTTTTT.

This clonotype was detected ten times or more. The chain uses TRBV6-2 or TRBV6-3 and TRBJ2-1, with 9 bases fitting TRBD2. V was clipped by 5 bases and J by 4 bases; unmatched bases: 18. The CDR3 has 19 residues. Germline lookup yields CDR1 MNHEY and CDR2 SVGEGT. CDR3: CASSPNPGTSTKTYNEQFF. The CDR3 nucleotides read TGTGCCAGCAGTCCCAACCCCGGGACTAGCACTAAAACGTACAATGAGCAGTTCTTC.

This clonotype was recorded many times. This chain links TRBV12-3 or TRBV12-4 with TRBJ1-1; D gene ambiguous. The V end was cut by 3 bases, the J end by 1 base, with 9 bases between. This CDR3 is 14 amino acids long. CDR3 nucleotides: TGTGCCAGCAGTTTGATGGCCACGAACACTGAAGCTTTCTTT. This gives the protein CASSLMATNTEAFF.

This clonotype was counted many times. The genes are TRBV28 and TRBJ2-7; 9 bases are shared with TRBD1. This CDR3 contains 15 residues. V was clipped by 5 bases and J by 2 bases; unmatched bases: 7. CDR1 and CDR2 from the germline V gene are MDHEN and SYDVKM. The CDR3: CASSQSDRGTYEQYF. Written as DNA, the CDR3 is TGTGCCAGCAGTCAATCGGACAGGGGTACCTACGAGCAGTACTTC.

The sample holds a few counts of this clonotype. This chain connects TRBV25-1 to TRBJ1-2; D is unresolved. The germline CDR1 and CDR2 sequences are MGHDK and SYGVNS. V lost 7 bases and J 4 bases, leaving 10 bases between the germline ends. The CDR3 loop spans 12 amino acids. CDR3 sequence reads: CASNGNGYGYTF. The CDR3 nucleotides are TGTGCCAGCAATGGGAATGGCTATGGCTACACCTTC.

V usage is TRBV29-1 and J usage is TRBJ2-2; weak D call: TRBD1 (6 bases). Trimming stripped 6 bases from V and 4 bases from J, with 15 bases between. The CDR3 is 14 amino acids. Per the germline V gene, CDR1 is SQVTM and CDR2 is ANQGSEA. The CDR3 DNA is TGCAGCGTATACGGAACAGGGTTCACCGGGGAGCTGTTTTTT. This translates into CSVYGTGFTGELFF.

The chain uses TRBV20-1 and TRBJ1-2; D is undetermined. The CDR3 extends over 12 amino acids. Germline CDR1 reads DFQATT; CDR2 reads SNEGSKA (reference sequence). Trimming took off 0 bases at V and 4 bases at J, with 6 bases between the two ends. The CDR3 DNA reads TGCAGTGCTAGAGAAGTGGGCTATGGCTACACCTTC. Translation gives CSAREVGYGYTF.

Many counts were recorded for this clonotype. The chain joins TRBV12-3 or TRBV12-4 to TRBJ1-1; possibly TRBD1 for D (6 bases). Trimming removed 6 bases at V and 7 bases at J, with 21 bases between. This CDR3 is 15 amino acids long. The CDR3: CASRSPRWGAVEAFF. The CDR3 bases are TGTGCCAGCAGATCCCCCCGCTGGGGGGCGGTTGAAGCTTTCTTT.

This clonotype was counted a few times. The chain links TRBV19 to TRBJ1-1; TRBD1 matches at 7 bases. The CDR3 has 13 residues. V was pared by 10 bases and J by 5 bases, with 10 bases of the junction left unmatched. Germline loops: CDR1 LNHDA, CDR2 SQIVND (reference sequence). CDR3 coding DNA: TGTGCCACCGGACAGGCGGTTGGGACTGAAGCTTTCTTT. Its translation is CATGQAVGTEAFF.

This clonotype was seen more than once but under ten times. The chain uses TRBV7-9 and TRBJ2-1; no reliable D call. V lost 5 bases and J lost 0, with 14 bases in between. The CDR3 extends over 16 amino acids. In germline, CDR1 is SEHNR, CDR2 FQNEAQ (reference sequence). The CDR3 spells CASSPTLPHSYNEQFF. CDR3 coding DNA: TGTGCCAGCAGCCCAACGCTCCCGCACTCCTACAATGAGCAGTTCTTC.

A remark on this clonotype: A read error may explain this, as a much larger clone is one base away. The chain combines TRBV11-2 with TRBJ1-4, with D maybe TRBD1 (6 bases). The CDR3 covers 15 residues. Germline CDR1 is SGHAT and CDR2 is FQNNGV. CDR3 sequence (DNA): TGTGCCAGCAGCTTAGGTGACAGGTCGGATGAAAAACTGCTTTTT. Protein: CASSLGDRSDEKLLF. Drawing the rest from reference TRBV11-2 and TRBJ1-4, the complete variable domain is EAGVAQSPRYKIIEKRQSVAFWCNPISGHATLYWYQQILGQGPKLLIQFQNNGVVDDSQLPKDRFSAERLKGVDSTLKIQPAKLEDSAVYLCASSLGDRSDEKLLFGSGTQLSVL.

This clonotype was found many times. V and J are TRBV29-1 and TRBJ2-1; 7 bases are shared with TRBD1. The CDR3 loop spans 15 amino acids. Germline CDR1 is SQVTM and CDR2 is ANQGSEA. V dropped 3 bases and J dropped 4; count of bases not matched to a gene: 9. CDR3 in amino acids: CSVDARDRSYNEQFF. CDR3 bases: TGCAGCGTTGATGCCCGGGACAGAAGTTACAATGAGCAGTTCTTC.

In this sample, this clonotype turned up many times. The CDR3 DNA sequence: TGTGCCAGCTCGCCCGGGACTAGCGGACCCTACGAGCAGTACTTC. This sequence encodes CASSPGTSGPYEQYF. This sequence joins TRBV18 and TRBJ2-7, with TRBD2 matching over 11 bases. Losses at the gene ends were 6 bases for V and 2 bases for J; bases not matched to a gene: 6. Germline values: CDR1 KGHSH, CDR2 LQKENI. The CDR3 runs 15 residues. Together with reference TRBV18 and TRBJ2-7, the CDR3 gives the full variable domain: NAGVMQNPRHLVRRRGQEARLRCSPMKGHSHVYWYRQLPEEGLKFMVYLQKENIIDESGMPKERFSAEFPKEGPSILRIQQVVRGDSAAYFCASSPGTSGPYEQYFGPGTRLTVT.

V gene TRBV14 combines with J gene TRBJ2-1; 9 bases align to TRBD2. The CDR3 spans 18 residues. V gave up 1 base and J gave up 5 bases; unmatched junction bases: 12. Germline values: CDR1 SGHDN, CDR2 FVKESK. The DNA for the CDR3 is TGTGCCAGCAGCCAAGGTTTGAGCGGGAGGTTGCGTAACAATGAGCAGTTCTTC. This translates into CASSQGLSGRLRNNEQFF. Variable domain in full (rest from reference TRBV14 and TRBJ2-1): EAGVTQFPSHSVIEKGQTVTLRCDPISGHDNLYWYRRVMGKEIKFLLHFVKESKQDESGMPNNRFLAERTGGTYSTLKVQPAELEDSGVYFCASSQGLSGRLRNNEQFFGPGTRLTVL.

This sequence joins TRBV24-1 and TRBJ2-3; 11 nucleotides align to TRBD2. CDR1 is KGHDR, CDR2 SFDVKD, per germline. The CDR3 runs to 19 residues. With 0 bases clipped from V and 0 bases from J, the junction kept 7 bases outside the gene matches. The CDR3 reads CATSDLRGTSGASTDTQYF. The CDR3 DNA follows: TGTGCCACCAGTGATTTGCGAGGGACTAGCGGAGCTAGCACAGATACGCAGTATTTT.

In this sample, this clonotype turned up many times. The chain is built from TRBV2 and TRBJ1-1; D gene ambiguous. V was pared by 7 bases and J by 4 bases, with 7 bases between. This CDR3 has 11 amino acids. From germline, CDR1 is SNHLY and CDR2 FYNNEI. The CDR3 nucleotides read TGTGCCAGCACCTGGGGCACTGAAGCTTTCTTT. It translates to CASTWGTEAFF.

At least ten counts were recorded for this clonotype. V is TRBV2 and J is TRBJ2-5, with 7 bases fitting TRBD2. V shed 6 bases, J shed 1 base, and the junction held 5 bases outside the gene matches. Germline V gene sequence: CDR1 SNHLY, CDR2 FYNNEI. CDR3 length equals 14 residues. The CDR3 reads CASRTSPLQETQYF. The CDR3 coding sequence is TGTGCCAGCAGGACTAGCCCCCTCCAAGAGACCCAGTACTTC.

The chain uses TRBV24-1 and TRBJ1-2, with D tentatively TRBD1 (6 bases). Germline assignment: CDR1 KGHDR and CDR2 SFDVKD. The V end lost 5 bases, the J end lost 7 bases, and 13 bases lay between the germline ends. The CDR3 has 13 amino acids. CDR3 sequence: CATSGGQFLGYTF. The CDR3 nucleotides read TGTGCCACCAGTGGGGGGCAGTTCCTTGGCTACACCTTC.

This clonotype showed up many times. CDR3 bases: TGTGCCAGCAGTCTCCAGGGGAAAGCTTTCTTT. Amino acid sequence: CASSLQGKAFF. The rearrangement uses TRBV12-3 or TRBV12-4 and TRBJ1-1; the D gene is possibly TRBD1 (6 bases). Between the trimmed V and J ends, which lost 5 bases and 9 bases, there was a span of 10 bases. The CDR3 totals 11 residues.

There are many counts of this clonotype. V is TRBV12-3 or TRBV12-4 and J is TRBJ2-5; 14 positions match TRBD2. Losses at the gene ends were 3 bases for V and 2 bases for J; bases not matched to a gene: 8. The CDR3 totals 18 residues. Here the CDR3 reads CASSFRTSGRSGQETQYF. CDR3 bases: TGTGCCAGCAGTTTCCGGACTAGCGGGAGGTCAGGGCAAGAGACCCAGTACTTC.

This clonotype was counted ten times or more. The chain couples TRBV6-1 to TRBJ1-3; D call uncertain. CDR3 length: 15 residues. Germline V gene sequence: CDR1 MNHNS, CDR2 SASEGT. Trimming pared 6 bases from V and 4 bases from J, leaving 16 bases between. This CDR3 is CASSERRMAGNTIYF. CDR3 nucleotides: TGTGCCAGCAGCGAACGCCGTATGGCGGGAAACACCATATATTTT.

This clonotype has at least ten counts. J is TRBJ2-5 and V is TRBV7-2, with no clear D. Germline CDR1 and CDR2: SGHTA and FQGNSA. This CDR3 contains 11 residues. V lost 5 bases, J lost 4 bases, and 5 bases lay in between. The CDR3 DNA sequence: TGTGCCAGCAGCGGTCTAGAGACCCAGTACTTC. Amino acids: CASSGLETQYF.

CDR3 amino acids: CAISDGQQETQYF. The CDR3 bases are TGTGCCATCAGTGATGGACAACAAGAGACCCAGTACTTC. This chain connects TRBV10-3 to TRBJ2-5; D possibly corresponds to TRBD1 (5 bases). From germline, CDR1 is ENHRY and CDR2 SYGVKD. The V and J ends lost 3 bases and 2 bases respectively, with 7 bases between them. This CDR3 has 13 residues.